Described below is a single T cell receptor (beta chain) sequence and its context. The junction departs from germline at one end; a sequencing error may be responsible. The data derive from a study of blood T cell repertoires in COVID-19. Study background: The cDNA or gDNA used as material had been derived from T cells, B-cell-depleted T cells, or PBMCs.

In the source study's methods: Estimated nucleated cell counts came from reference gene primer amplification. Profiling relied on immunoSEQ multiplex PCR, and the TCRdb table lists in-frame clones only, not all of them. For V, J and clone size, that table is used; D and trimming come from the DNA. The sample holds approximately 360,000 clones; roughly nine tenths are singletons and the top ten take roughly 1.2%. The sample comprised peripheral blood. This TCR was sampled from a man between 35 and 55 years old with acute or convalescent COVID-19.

This chain's CDR3 is CASSSNMIRTGGTQYF. As DNA, the CDR3 is TGTGCTAGCAGCTCCAACATGATTCGGACGGGGGGGACCCAGTACTTC. This chain uses TRBV7-7 with TRBJ2-5; 7 nucleotides match TRBD2. The germline CDR1 and CDR2 sequences are SSHAT and FNYEAQ (reference sequence). The CDR3 spans 16 residues.